This T cell receptor (beta chain) appears in the sequencing data of a study of Ad26.COV2.S vaccination and SARS-CoV-2 variants. Notes on the study in general: Recipients given vaccine exceeded placebo recipients in spike-specific TCR breadth.

CDR3 length equals 15 residues. CDR1 is LNHDA, CDR2 SQIVND, per germline (reference sequence). V was clipped by 4 bases and J by 3 bases, with 13 bases between them. The assay was immunoSEQ multiplex PCR, and TCRdb's table has in-frame clones only and misses some. The sample consists of approximately 400,000 clones, under 90% of them appearing once. Remarks on this clone: The antigen is not known.

Treatment in this sample: roughly 19 received Ad26.COV2.S at low or high dose, single or two shots; roughly five received placebo; per-sample allocation not given. Sampling happened 63 days after the first vaccine or placebo injection. This Boston cohort included adults aged 18-55 years. The chain employs TRBV19 and TRBJ1-5, with a tentative D call TRBD1 (5 bases). The origin of this receptor is a person aged 18-65 years who received the Ad26.COV2.S COVID-19 vaccine or a placebo. This sample comprised peripheral blood, obtained in a trial of Ad26.COV2.S vaccine versus placebo. The CDR3: CASSKISGSNQPQHF. DNA of the CDR3: TGTGCCAGTAGTAAGATATCAGGGTCCAATCAGCCCCAGCATTTT.